The rows below give T cell receptor beta chains drawn from one sample of a study of blood T cell repertoires in COVID-19. The assay was immunoSEQ multiplex PCR, and TCRdb's table has in-frame clones only and misses some. Here the sample spans just under 350,000 clones, about 93% being singletons. Sample: peripheral blood. These TCRs come from a woman younger than 35 who had recovered from COVID-19. Each CDR3 is given with its conserved first and last residue. Fields, in order: J gene, D gene, clone size, V gene, CDR3 protein, CDR3 DNA. D genes are given only for firm matches. Clone size is not always given. Where it is, it says once, few, many or a class for expanded clones.

>TRBJ1-1|.|.|TRBV3-1/TRBV3-2
CASSQAQGLTEAFF
TGTGCCAGCAGCCAAGCCCAGGGACTAACTGAAGCTTTCTTT
>TRBJ2-5|.|.|TRBV7-9
CASSSTSGVAPETQYF
TGTGCCAGCAGCTCCACCTCCGGGGTTGCCCCAGAGACCCAGTACTTC
>TRBJ1-4|.|.|TRBV11-3
CASSFQGQGEKLFF
TGTGCCAGCAGCTTCCAGGGGCAGGGTGAAAAACTGTTTTTT
>TRBJ1-1|TRBD1|.|TRBV3-1/TRBV3-2
CASSQDQSRGQVAFF
TGTGCCAGCAGCCAAGATCAGTCCAGGGGGCAGGTAGCTTTCTTT
>TRBJ1-6|.|.|TRBV1
CTSSFTGDSYNSPLHF
TGCACCAGCAGCTTCACGGGGGACTCTTATAATTCACCCCTCCACTTT
>TRBJ1-5|.|.|TRBV2
CASSADVAGNQPQHF
TGTGCCAGCAGTGCTGACGTGGCAGGGAATCAGCCCCAGCATTTT
>TRBJ1-1|TRBD1|.|TRBV2
CASSGQGGNTEAFF
TGTGCCAGCAGTGGACAGGGAGGGAACACTGAAGCTTTCTTT
>TRBJ2-5|.|.|TRBV11-2
CASSLTFLAAETQYF
TGTGCCAGCAGCTTAACTTTTTTAGCGGCGGAGACCCAGTACTTC
>TRBJ2-5|TRBD1|.|TRBV7-2
CASSLRTGLVQTQYF
TGTGCCAGCAGCTTACGGACAGGGCTAGTACAGACCCAGTACTTC
>TRBJ2-1|TRBD2|.|TRBV11-3
CASSLGDYSYNEQFF
TGTGCCAGCAGCTTAGGGGACTACTCCTACAATGAGCAGTTCTTC
>TRBJ1-5|TRBD1|.|TRBV5-8
CASSSDRGLRNQPQHF
TGTGCCAGCAGCTCGGACAGGGGGCTTCGCAATCAGCCCCAGCATTTT
>TRBJ2-2|.|once|TRBV11-2
CASSFISTGELFF
TGTGCCAGCAGCTTCATCAGCACCGGGGAGCTGTTTTTT
>TRBJ2-5|TRBD1|.|TRBV24-1
CATSDLGTGGVGQETQYF
TGTGCCACCAGTGATTTGGGGACAGGGGGTGTGGGCCAAGAGACCCAGTACTTC
>TRBJ2-2|.|.|TRBV2
CASRGPNTGELFF
TGTGCCAGCAGGGGGCCGAACACCGGGGAGCTGTTTTTT